The 27 T cell receptor beta chains presented below share a single source sample, sequenced in a study of T cells after yellow fever vaccination. TCRdb re-called the 5' RACE reads with MiXCR, one entry per CDR3 protein. Among about 340,000 distinct CDR3 sequences listed, 8% to 10% were seen once. Sequencing used PBMCs, obtained on the day of the first yellow fever vaccination. These receptors originate from a man aged 18 to 29 who received the YFV17D yellow fever vaccine.

Many counts were recorded for this clonotype. This chain uses TRBV4-3 with TRBJ2-7; no definite D call. Trimming took off 0 bases at V and 0 bases at J, with 6 bases between the two ends. Germline values: CDR1 LGHNA, CDR2 YSLEER. The CDR3 is 14 residues long. CDR3 DNA: TGCGCCAGCAGCCAAGAACTGAGCTCCTACGAGCAGTACTTC. Protein: CASSQELSSYEQYF.

This clonotype was detected many times. The chain couples TRBV18 to TRBJ1-1; D perhaps matches TRBD1 (5 bases). The CDR3 consists of 12 residues. Germline CDR1 and CDR2: KGHSH and LQKENI. V was shortened by 6 bases and J by 4 bases, with 9 bases between the two germline ends. The chain's CDR3 is CASSARGTEAFF. The CDR3 coding sequence is TGTGCCAGCTCCGCGAGGGGCACTGAAGCTTTCTTT.

The table lists this clonotype with a few counts. J is TRBJ2-2 and V is TRBV3-1; unclear D gene. There are 16 residues in the CDR3. CDR1 is LGHDT, CDR2 YNNKEL, per germline (reference sequence). Between the trimmed V and J ends, which lost 4 bases and 2 bases, there was a span of 14 bases. CDR3 DNA sequence: TGTGCCAGCAGCCGGCCCTACTGGGAAAACACCGGGGAGCTGTTTTTT. Amino acid sequence: CASSRPYWENTGELFF.

The chain uses TRBV11-2 and TRBJ2-3; 13 nucleotides match TRBD2. In germline, CDR1 is SGHAT, CDR2 FQNNGV. This CDR3 spans 22 amino acids. V lost 0 bases to trimming and J lost 8 bases; unmatched junction nucleotides: 23. The CDR3 bases are TGTGCCAGCAGCTTAGAGGGGTCTGACCGCGGACTAGCGGGGGTCCGACCAAGTACGCAGTATTTT. It specifies CASSLEGSDRGLAGVRPSTQYF.

The rearrangement links TRBV21-1 to TRBJ2-1; TRBD1, the table's D call, lacks a check against the DNA. TRBV21-1 is deemed a pseudogene. CDR3 length: 17 amino acids. CDR3 coding DNA: TGTGCCAGCAGCGCACACCGGGACAAGAGCTCCTACAATGAGCAGTTCTTC. As protein: CASSAHRDKSSYNEQFF.

A few counts support this clonotype. The V and J genes are TRBV19 and TRBJ1-1, with D tentatively TRBD1 (5 bases). The CDR3 runs 14 residues. Germline V CDR1 and CDR2: LNHDA, SQIVND (reference sequence). Trimming left V 4 bases short and J 12 bases short, with 21 bases between. CDR3 residues: CASSTSGVMTGTFF. The CDR3 coding sequence is TGTGCCAGTAGTACTTCGGGGGTGATGACTGGGACTTTCTTT.

The chain employs TRBV5-1 and TRBJ1-1, with 7 positions matching TRBD1. The V segment lost 4 bases and the J segment 5 bases; nucleotides outside the gene matches: 11. Germline V lookup: CDR1 SGHRS, CDR2 YFSETQ. CDR3 length: 15 residues. The CDR3 loop reads CASSPKGAQETEAFF. The CDR3, as DNA: TGCGCCAGCAGCCCGAAGGGGGCGCAGGAGACTGAAGCTTTCTTT.

With respect to this clonotype: Just one base apart from a much larger clone, this may be a read error. This sequence joins TRBV20-1 and TRBJ2-1; 8 positions agree with TRBD2. The germline gives CDR1 DFQATT, CDR2 SNEGSKA (reference sequence). The CDR3 spans 15 residues. Here the CDR3 DNA reads TGCTGTGCTAGAGATCCTCGCGGGGGGTACAATGAGCAGTTCTTC. Translating it yields CCARDPRGGYNEQFF.

This clonotype was found a few times. The V gene is TRBV13, the J gene TRBJ1-1; D is undetermined. V gave up 5 bases and J gave up 9 bases, with 16 bases separating them. The CDR3 spans 13 residues. The V gene's germline CDR1 is PRHDT and CDR2 FYEKMQ (reference sequence). The CDR3 spells CASSLRIAEKAFF. The CDR3 DNA sequence: TGTGCCAGCAGCCTTCGGATCGCTGAGAAAGCTTTCTTT.

This clonotype showed up just a few times. J is TRBJ1-5 and V is TRBV3-1; TRBD1 matches at 8 bases. This CDR3 has 14 residues. The germline V gene has CDR1 LGHDT and CDR2 YNNKEL (reference sequence). J gave up 7 bases and V 4 bases, and 6 bases lay outside the gene matches. CDR3 coding DNA: TGTGCCAGCAGCCGTACAGGGGGAGGCCAGCCCCAGCATTTT. This gives the protein CASSRTGGGQPQHF.

Only a few counts were recorded for this clonotype. This chain uses TRBV5-1 with TRBJ2-6; D may be TRBD2 (7 bases). CDR3 length equals 18 residues. Trimming removed 0 bases from V and 0 bases from J, with 13 bases in between. Germline V lookup: CDR1 SGHRS, CDR2 YFSETQ. The CDR3 DNA reads as TGCGCCAGCAGCTTGGGGGGGGGGCCCCACTCTGGGGCCAACGTCCTGACTTTC. Encoded protein: CASSLGGGPHSGANVLTF.

In its sample, this clonotype was seen many times. The V and J genes are TRBV28 and TRBJ2-7, with D possibly being TRBD1 (5 bases). The V end lost 4 bases, the J end lost 2 bases, and 15 bases lay between the germline ends. Per germline, CDR1 MDHEN and CDR2 SYDVKM. This CDR3 region has 15 residues. CDR3 DNA: TGTGCCAGCAGTTCGTCTCAGGGTTTTACCTACGAGCAGTACGTC. Its protein is CASSSSQGFTYEQYV.

This clonotype appeared many times. This chain connects TRBV5-1 to TRBJ1-1; 7 bases fit TRBD1. This CDR3 has 15 residues. Germline CDR1 reads SGHRS; CDR2 reads YFSETQ. V was clipped by 4 bases and J by 0 bases; unmatched bases: 6. This CDR3 reads CASSPGTVLNTEAFF. Written as DNA, the CDR3 is TGCGCCAGCAGCCCGGGGACAGTCTTGAACACTGAAGCTTTCTTT.

Many counts were recorded for this clonotype. The chain is built from TRBV9 and TRBJ2-5, with 10 bases that match TRBD2. Germline-derived CDR1 and CDR2 are SGDLS and YYNGEE. The length of the CDR3 is 15 residues. Trimming cost V 4 bases and J 4 bases; bases outside gene matches: 7. The CDR3 spells CASSFGTSAGETQYF. CDR3 nucleotide sequence: TGTGCCAGCAGCTTCGGGACTAGCGCTGGAGAGACCCAGTACTTC.

V is TRBV20-1 and J is TRBJ1-4; 8 nucleotides line up with TRBD1. With 3 bases clipped from V and 3 bases from J, the junction kept 9 bases outside the gene matches. The length of the CDR3 is 16 residues. The germline CDR1 and CDR2 sequences are DFQATT and SNEGSKA (reference sequence). The CDR3 DNA follows: TGCAGTGCTAGGGGGACCGGGACAGGCTCTAATGAAAAACTGTTTTTT. It encodes CSARGTGTGSNEKLFF.

The sample holds a few counts of this clonotype. In nucleotides, the CDR3 is TGCGCCAGCAGCCAAGGGGGCGGGGTCGCAGATACGCAGTATTTT. Amino acids: CASSQGGGVADTQYF. The rearrangement uses TRBV4-1 and TRBJ2-3, with D possibly being TRBD2 (6 bases). The CDR3 has 15 residues. Trimming pared 1 base from V and 4 bases from J, leaving 12 bases between. Per germline, CDR1 MGHRA and CDR2 YSYEKL.

Only a few counts were recorded for this clonotype. The gene calls are TRBV12-3 or TRBV12-4 and TRBJ2-2, with D uncertain. This CDR3 region has 13 residues. V lost 1 base, J lost 9 bases, and 9 bases lay in between. CDR3 in DNA: TGTGCCAGCAGTTTAGTGAGTCCGTGGGAGCTGTTTTTT. Amino acid sequence: CASSLVSPWELFF.

Only a few counts were recorded for this clonotype. The gene calls are TRBV2 and TRBJ1-1; perhaps TRBD1 as D (6 bases). Germline CDR1 SNHLY, CDR2 FYNNEI. The CDR3 loop spans 12 amino acids. V lost 6 bases, J lost 10 bases, and 15 bases lay in between. The CDR3 here is CASSPYRDPAFF. CDR3 DNA: TGTGCCAGCAGCCCCTACAGGGATCCAGCTTTCTTT. Full variable domain (rest looked up from reference TRBV2 and TRBJ1-1): EPEVTQTPSHQVTQMGQEVILRCVPISNHLYFYWYRQILGQKVEFLVSFYNNEISEKSEIFDDQFSVERPDGSNFTLKIRSTKLEDSAMYFCASSPYRDPAFFGQGTRLTVV.

The sample holds many counts of this clonotype. The chain links TRBV7-2 to TRBJ2-5; perhaps TRBD1 as D (6 bases). V shed 1 base and J shed 6 bases, with 9 bases lying between them. Germline CDR1 and CDR2: SGHTA and FQGNSA. The CDR3 is 13 amino acids. Written as DNA, the CDR3 is TGTGCCAGCAGCTTAGGTTGGGGGCAGACCCAGTACTTC. Translation: CASSLGWGQTQYF.

This clonotype was detected a few times. The V and J genes are TRBV12-3 or TRBV12-4 and TRBJ2-5; TRBD1 matches at 9 bases. After removal of 5 bases from V and 3 bases from J, the junction contained 10 bases not matched to a gene. The CDR3 loop spans 16 amino acids. The CDR3, as DNA: TGTGCCAGCAGTCCACCACTACAGGGGGCTAAAGAGACCCAGTACTTC. This translates into CASSPPLQGAKETQYF.

This chain uses TRBV27 with TRBJ1-1; the D gene is possibly TRBD1 (6 bases). Trimming took 3 bases from V and 5 from J, leaving 10 bases between them. This CDR3 region has 13 residues. From germline, CDR1 is MNHEY and CDR2 SMNVEV (reference sequence). CDR3 in DNA: TGTGCCAGCAGTTTCGCAGGGGTGACTGAAGCTTTCTTT. Residues: CASSFAGVTEAFF.

At least ten counts were recorded for this clonotype. The chain employs TRBV5-1 and TRBJ1-4, with no clear D. Germline CDR1 reads SGHRS; CDR2 reads YFSETQ. Between the trimmed V and J ends, which lost 3 bases and 7 bases, there was a span of 13 bases. The CDR3 contains 14 residues. The CDR3 nucleotides read TGCGCCAGCAGCTCAAGGACCCCGCCTGAAAAACTGTTTTTT. It translates to CASSSRTPPEKLFF. Full variable domain (remainder filled in from reference TRBV5-1 and TRBJ1-4): KAGVTQTPRYLIKTRGQQVTLSCSPISGHRSVSWYQQTPGQGLQFLFEYFSETQRNKGNFPGRFSGRQFSNSRSEMNVSTLELGDSALYLCASSSRTPPEKLFFGSGTQLSVL.

This clonotype has only a few counts. The genes are TRBV6-1 and TRBJ2-2; no definite D call. The CDR3 has 16 amino acids. The V end was cut by 6 bases, the J end by 3 bases, with 17 bases between. Per germline, CDR1 MNHNS and CDR2 SASEGT. The CDR3 DNA follows: TGTGCCAGCAGCCTTACCGACCAAGACCACACCGGGGAGCTGTTTTTT. Encoded protein: CASSLTDQDHTGELFF.

This clonotype was seen more than once but under ten times. V usage is TRBV15 and J usage is TRBJ2-3, with a possible D match to TRBD2 (7 bases). The CDR3 spans 16 residues. The V end was cut by 3 bases, the J end by 4 bases, with 17 bases between. Per germline, CDR1 LNHNV and CDR2 YYDKDF (reference sequence). In DNA form, the CDR3 reads TGTGCCACCAGCAGTTATTTGGGGGGGCCCTCAGATACGCAGTATTTT. Protein: CATSSYLGGPSDTQYF. The full variable domain, its missing parts supplied by reference TRBV15 and TRBJ2-3, is DAMVIQNPRYQVTQFGKPVTLSCSQTLNHNVMYWYQQKSSQAPKLLFHYYDKDFNNEADTPDNFQSRRPNTSFCFLDIRSPGLGDTAMYLCATSSYLGGPSDTQYFGPGTRLTVL.

This clonotype showed up just a few times. The chain joins TRBV2 to TRBJ1-6; perhaps TRBD1 as D (6 bases). The CDR3 is 16 residues long. The germline gives CDR1 SNHLY, CDR2 FYNNEI. Trimming left V 3 bases short and J 9 bases short, with 18 bases between. CDR3 amino acids: CASSDPLTGSGSPLHF. The CDR3 DNA sequence: TGTGCCAGCAGTGACCCCCTGACAGGCTCCGGTTCACCCCTCCACTTT.

This clonotype has only a few counts. The chain carries TRBV5-1 and TRBJ2-5, with 14 bases matching TRBD2. Germline values: CDR1 SGHRS, CDR2 YFSETQ. Unmatched junction bases numbered 7, after V lost 4 bases and J lost 5 bases. CDR3 size: 16 residues. The CDR3 DNA reads as TGCGCCAGCAGCCAGACTAGCGGGGGGGCAGGGGAGACCCAGTACTTC. Protein: CASSQTSGGAGETQYF.

The CDR3 coding sequence is TGCGCCAGCAGCTTCAGGACGGATTACTCCTACAATGAGCAGTTCTTC. It is translated as CASSFRTDYSYNEQFF. The chain links TRBV5-1 to TRBJ2-1; no firm D call. The V end lost 2 bases, the J end lost 0 bases, and 12 bases lay between the germline ends. This CDR3 has 16 amino acids. In germline, CDR1 is SGHRS, CDR2 YFSETQ.